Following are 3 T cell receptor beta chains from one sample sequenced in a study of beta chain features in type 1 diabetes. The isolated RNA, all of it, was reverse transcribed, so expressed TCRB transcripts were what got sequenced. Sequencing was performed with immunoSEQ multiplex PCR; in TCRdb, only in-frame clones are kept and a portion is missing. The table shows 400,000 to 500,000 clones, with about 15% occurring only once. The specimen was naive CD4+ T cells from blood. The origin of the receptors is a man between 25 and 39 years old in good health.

CDR3 residues: CAWDRGLTAGAIQETQYF. Here the CDR3 DNA reads TGTGCCTGGGACAGGGGACTAACAGCGGGAGCGATTCAAGAGACCCAGTACTTC. V is TRBV30 and J is TRBJ2-5, with D perhaps given as TRBD1 or TRBD2 (8 bases each). Trimming took 5 bases from V and 2 from J, leaving 27 bases between them. The CDR3 totals 18 residues. Germline-derived CDR1 and CDR2 are GTSNPN and SVGIG (reference sequence).

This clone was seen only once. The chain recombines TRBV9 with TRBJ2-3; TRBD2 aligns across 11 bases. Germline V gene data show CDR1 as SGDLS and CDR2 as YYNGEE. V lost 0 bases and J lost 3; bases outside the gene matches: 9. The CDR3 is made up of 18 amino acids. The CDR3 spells CASSVALLAGAMTDTQYF. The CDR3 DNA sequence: TGTGCCAGCAGCGTAGCGTTACTAGCGGGAGCTATGACAGATACGCAGTATTTT.

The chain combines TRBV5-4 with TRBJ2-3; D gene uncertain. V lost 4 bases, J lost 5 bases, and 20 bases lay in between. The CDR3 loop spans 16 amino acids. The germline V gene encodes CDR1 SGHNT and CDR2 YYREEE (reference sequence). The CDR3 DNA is TGTGCCAGCAGCGGCAGATCGAGACGCGGCCAAGATACGCAGTATTTT. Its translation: CASSGRSRRGQDTQYF.